Listed below are T cell receptor beta chains from one sample, sequenced in a study of CD8 T cells in Susac syndrome. TCRdb called the immunoSEQ multiplex PCR reads again in MiXCR, with one record for every CDR3 protein. The sample consists of about 120,000 distinct CDR3 sequences, roughly 92% of them appearing once. The sequenced sample was CD4+ T cells from PBMCs. These receptors all stem from a human donor in good health. CDR3s include the opening cysteine and the closing phenylalanine or tryptophan. A D gene is named only where the DNA matches it firmly. The size of a clone is reported for some rows only, either as once, few or many, or as a class for expanded clones.

D gene: TRBD2
V gene: TRBV20-1
CDR3 length: 14
clone size: NA
J gene: TRBJ2-2
CDR3 DNA: TGCAGTGCTAGAGGACTAGCGGGAGCCGGGGAGCTGTTTTTT
CDR3 protein: CSARGLAGAGELFF

D gene: NA
V gene: TRBV19
CDR3 length: 16
clone size: NA
J gene: TRBJ2-2
CDR3 DNA: TGTGCCAGTAGCCTTCTTTTGGAGGGAGAGACCGGGGAGCTGTTTTTT
CDR3 protein: CASSLLLEGETGELFF

D gene: NA
V gene: TRBV7-2
CDR3 length: 15
clone size: NA
J gene: TRBJ2-1
CDR3 DNA: TGTGCCAGCAGCTTAGCAAACCTCTTTGGGGGTGAGCAGTTCTTC
CDR3 protein: CASSLANLFGGEQFF

D gene: TRBD1
V gene: TRBV15
CDR3 length: 16
clone size: NA
J gene: TRBJ2-2
CDR3 DNA: TGTGCCACCAGCGGAGGGACAGGCCCGAACACCGGGGAGCTGTTTTTT
CDR3 protein: CATSGGTGPNTGELFF

D gene: NA
V gene: TRBV29-1
CDR3 length: 10
clone size: NA
J gene: TRBJ2-3
CDR3 DNA: TGCAGCGGCGGGGCGGATACGCAGTATTTT
CDR3 protein: CSGGADTQYF

D gene: NA
V gene: TRBV7-3
CDR3 length: 17
clone size: once
J gene: TRBJ1-3
CDR3 DNA: TGTGCCAGCAGCTTAGGGGAACAGGTCCTCTCTGGAAACACCATATATTTT
CDR3 protein: CASSLGEQVLSGNTIYF

D gene: NA
V gene: TRBV29-1
CDR3 length: 13
clone size: NA
J gene: TRBJ2-1
CDR3 DNA: TGCAGCGTAGGGCAGCCGCTCTACAATGAGCAGTTCTTC
CDR3 protein: CSVGQPLYNEQFF

D gene: NA
V gene: TRBV28
CDR3 length: 15
clone size: NA
J gene: TRBJ2-7
CDR3 DNA: TGTGCCAGCAGTTTATTTTCAGGAGAGTGGTACGAGCAGTACTTC
CDR3 protein: CASSLFSGEWYEQYF

D gene: TRBD2
V gene: TRBV3-1
CDR3 length: 17
clone size: once
J gene: TRBJ2-1
CDR3 DNA: TGTGCCAGCAGCCATTCGGCCTTGGCGGGAGGGCGATATGAGCAGTTCTTC
CDR3 protein: CASSHSALAGGRYEQFF

D gene: NA
V gene: TRBV27
CDR3 length: 15
clone size: NA
J gene: TRBJ1-6
CDR3 DNA: TGTGCCAGCAGTTTCAAACAGGCGCGCAATTCACCCCTCCACTTT
CDR3 protein: CASSFKQARNSPLHF

D gene: TRBD1
V gene: TRBV30
CDR3 length: 15
clone size: NA
J gene: TRBJ1-6
CDR3 DNA: TGTGCCTGGAGTGTAGCCGGGACAGGGAATTCACCCCTCCACTTT
CDR3 protein: CAWSVAGTGNSPLHF

D gene: NA
V gene: TRBV18
CDR3 length: 15
clone size: NA
J gene: TRBJ2-5
CDR3 DNA: TGTGCCAGCTCACCACCCATGGGGCCGGGGGAGACCCAGTACTTC
CDR3 protein: CASSPPMGPGETQYF

D gene: NA
V gene: TRBV30
CDR3 length: 18
clone size: NA
J gene: TRBJ2-6
CDR3 DNA: TGTGCCTGGAGGGGAGATCGTCTGGGGGCGTGGGGGGCCAACGTCCTGACTTTC
CDR3 protein: CAWRGDRLGAWGANVLTF

D gene: NA
V gene: TRBV27
CDR3 length: 16
clone size: NA
J gene: TRBJ2-3
CDR3 DNA: TGTGCCAGCAGCCCTCTTTATTCAGCGAACACAGATACGCAGTATTTT
CDR3 protein: CASSPLYSANTDTQYF

D gene: NA
V gene: TRBV3-1
CDR3 length: 16
clone size: NA
J gene: TRBJ2-7
CDR3 DNA: TGTGCCAGCAGCCAAGAAGGGGCTGTGAAGGACTACGAGCAGTACTTC
CDR3 protein: CASSQEGAVKDYEQYF

D gene: NA
V gene: TRBV4-2
CDR3 length: 14
clone size: few
J gene: TRBJ2-3
CDR3 DNA: TGTGCCAGCAGCCAAGATCGGGCAACAGATACGCAGTATTTT
CDR3 protein: CASSQDRATDTQYF

D gene: TRBD1
V gene: TRBV7-2
CDR3 length: 15
clone size: NA
J gene: TRBJ1-4
CDR3 DNA: TGTGCCAGCAGCTTAGGGGCCCGACAGGGGGAAAAACTGTTTTTT
CDR3 protein: CASSLGARQGEKLFF

D gene: TRBD2
V gene: TRBV29-1
CDR3 length: 12
clone size: NA
J gene: TRBJ2-1
CDR3 DNA: TGCAGCGGAGCGGGGGATTACAATGAGCAGTTCTTC
CDR3 protein: CSGAGDYNEQFF

D gene: TRBD2
V gene: TRBV23-1
CDR3 length: 19
clone size: NA
J gene: TRBJ2-1
CDR3 DNA: TGCGCCAGCAGTCAACCCGAAGGGAGCGGGAGGGCTATTGACAATGAGCAGTTCTTC
CDR3 protein: CASSQPEGSGRAIDNEQFF

D gene: NA
V gene: TRBV5-1
CDR3 length: 14
clone size: NA
J gene: TRBJ2-5
CDR3 DNA: TGCGCCAGCAGCTTGATGATGGGGAAAGAGACCCAGTACTTC
CDR3 protein: CASSLMMGKETQYF

D gene: NA
V gene: TRBV28
CDR3 length: 12
clone size: NA
J gene: TRBJ2-7
CDR3 DNA: TGTGCCAGCACCCTCGCGGGCTACGAGCAGTACTTC
CDR3 protein: CASTLAGYEQYF

D gene: NA
V gene: TRBV27
CDR3 length: 15
clone size: NA
J gene: TRBJ1-5
CDR3 DNA: TGTGCCAGCAGTTTAAAGCCCTATAGCAATCAGCCCCAGCATTTT
CDR3 protein: CASSLKPYSNQPQHF

D gene: NA
V gene: TRBV9
CDR3 length: 14
clone size: NA
J gene: TRBJ2-3
CDR3 DNA: TGTGCCAGCTCCAGGGACCTCAGCACAGATACGCAGTATTTT
CDR3 protein: CASSRDLSTDTQYF

D gene: TRBD2
V gene: TRBV29-1
CDR3 length: 15
clone size: NA
J gene: TRBJ2-3
CDR3 DNA: TGCAGCGTTGTCCCCCTAGCGGGAGCATCAGATACGCAGTATTTT
CDR3 protein: CSVVPLAGASDTQYF

D gene: TRBD2
V gene: TRBV7-9
CDR3 length: 15
clone size: NA
J gene: TRBJ2-1
CDR3 DNA: TGTGCCAGCACGTCGGGGACTAGCGGGATGGAGGAGCAGTTCTTC
CDR3 protein: CASTSGTSGMEEQFF

D gene: TRBD1
V gene: TRBV12-3/TRBV12-4
CDR3 length: 16
clone size: NA
J gene: TRBJ2-3
CDR3 DNA: TGTGCCAGCAGCCAAGGCGGGGGACAGGGGACGGATACGCAGTATTTT
CDR3 protein: CASSQGGGQGTDTQYF

D gene: TRBD1
V gene: TRBV6-2/TRBV6-3
CDR3 length: 12
clone size: NA
J gene: TRBJ1-2
CDR3 DNA: TGTGCCAGCAGACAGGGGGCAAGTGGCTACACCTTC
CDR3 protein: CASRQGASGYTF

D gene: NA
V gene: TRBV5-1
CDR3 length: 14
clone size: once
J gene: TRBJ1-1
CDR3 DNA: TGCGCCAGCAGCTCTGGACAGAGGGGGACTGAAGCTTTCTTT
CDR3 protein: CASSSGQRGTEAFF

D gene: TRBD2
V gene: TRBV7-9
CDR3 length: 16
clone size: NA
J gene: TRBJ2-4
CDR3 DNA: TGTGCCAGCAGCCTAGGACTAGCGGGAGGTAAAAACATTCAGTACTTC
CDR3 protein: CASSLGLAGGKNIQYF

D gene: NA
V gene: TRBV5-1
CDR3 length: 14
clone size: NA
J gene: TRBJ1-2
CDR3 DNA: TGCGCCAGCAGCTTCGACAGTTTTAACTATGGCTACACCTTC
CDR3 protein: CASSFDSFNYGYTF

D gene: TRBD2
V gene: TRBV4-1
CDR3 length: 18
clone size: NA
J gene: TRBJ2-7
CDR3 DNA: TGCGCCAGCAGCCAAGACGGTGGACCGGGACTAGCCGCCTACGAGCAGTACTTC
CDR3 protein: CASSQDGGPGLAAYEQYF

D gene: TRBD2
V gene: TRBV19
CDR3 length: 15
clone size: NA
J gene: TRBJ2-1
CDR3 DNA: TGTGCCAGTAGTACAATAGCGGGAGGGCCTTCTGAGCAGTTCTTC
CDR3 protein: CASSTIAGGPSEQFF

D gene: TRBD1
V gene: TRBV28
CDR3 length: 16
clone size: NA
J gene: TRBJ1-5
CDR3 DNA: TGTGCCAGCAGTTTATCACAGGGGAGCGACAATCAGCCCCAGCATTTT
CDR3 protein: CASSLSQGSDNQPQHF

D gene: TRBD2
V gene: TRBV20-1
CDR3 length: 14
clone size: NA
J gene: TRBJ2-7
CDR3 DNA: TGCAGTGCCACCACTAGCGGGCTAACCTACGAGCAGTACTTC
CDR3 protein: CSATTSGLTYEQYF

D gene: TRBD2
V gene: TRBV20-1
CDR3 length: 15
clone size: NA
J gene: TRBJ2-7
CDR3 DNA: TGCAGTGTCCCGTCCGGCGGGAGGGCTTCCTACGAGCAGTACTTC
CDR3 protein: CSVPSGGRASYEQYF

D gene: NA
V gene: TRBV4-3
CDR3 length: 17
clone size: NA
J gene: TRBJ1-3
CDR3 DNA: TGCGCCAGCAGCCAAGATCGGGGGACATACTCTGGAAACACCATATATTTT
CDR3 protein: CASSQDRGTYSGNTIYF

D gene: NA
V gene: TRBV3-1
CDR3 length: 13
clone size: NA
J gene: TRBJ2-5
CDR3 DNA: TGTGCCAGCTCCCAAACAGGGCAAGAGACCCAGTACTTC
CDR3 protein: CASSQTGQETQYF

D gene: NA
V gene: TRBV3-1
CDR3 length: 14
clone size: NA
J gene: TRBJ2-7
CDR3 DNA: TGTGCCAGCAGCCAAGGGGGGCTCTCCTACGAGCAGTACTTC
CDR3 protein: CASSQGGLSYEQYF

D gene: NA
V gene: TRBV24-1
CDR3 length: 10
clone size: NA
J gene: TRBJ2-2
CDR3 DNA: TGTGCCACTCCGGGCGGGGAGCTGTTTTTT
CDR3 protein: CATPGGELFF

D gene: NA
V gene: TRBV29-1
CDR3 length: 12
clone size: NA
J gene: TRBJ2-5
CDR3 DNA: TGCAGCGTTGGCAGGCCTGGGGAGACCCAGTACTTC
CDR3 protein: CSVGRPGETQYF

D gene: NA
V gene: TRBV18
CDR3 length: 14
clone size: NA
J gene: TRBJ2-5
CDR3 DNA: TGTGCCAGCTCCCGCGACCCGGGGAAAGAGACCCAGTACTTC
CDR3 protein: CASSRDPGKETQYF